This T cell receptor (beta chain) was observed in a study of shared clonotypes between healthy human individuals. On this clone itself: The antigen is undetermined.

Every contributor of samples was a Caucasian grown-up residing in Nashville, Tennessee. Assay runs were performed at deep level. Assay: immunoSEQ multiplex PCR; the TCRdb copy retains only in-frame clones and omits some. The data contain roughly 530,000 clones, about 96% of them singletons. General observations from the study: Rarefaction gave evidence that sorted-subset sequencing remained incomplete despite large depth. The study found roughly 5.3% of naive CD4 clonotypes shared across a few donors.

The receptor was isolated from a woman aged 25-40 years in good health. Sequenced: naive CD4+ T cells sorted from blood. Subset specified: CD45RA+ positively selected.

As DNA, the CDR3 is TGCGCCAGCAGCTTGGTGGGACAGAACAATGAGCAGTTCTTC. Amino acid sequence: CASSLVGQNNEQFF. The chain uses TRBV5-1 and TRBJ2-1; 7 bases are a match to TRBD1. The junction had 2 bases not matched to a gene; V was cut back by 0 bases and J by 5 bases. This CDR3 has 14 amino acids. The germline gives CDR1 SGHRS, CDR2 YFSETQ.